This T cell receptor (beta chain) was recorded in a study of blood T cell repertoires in COVID-19 (dated by TCRdb to about 2020). Study-level background: Samples from collaborators originated in the United States, Italy and Spain and spanned both the acute and convalescent phases of COVID-19. The prospective study material was composed of cDNA or gDNA derived from T cells, B-cell-depleted T cells, or PBMCs. Subjects who had been exposed to COVID-19, were actively infected with it, or had recovered from it provided the deeply sampled blood TCRbeta repertoires that made up the dataset. The repertoires were released in a freely available public database intended as a resource for research on the immune response to SARS-CoV-2. The samples were drawn from two sources: the first 160 participants of the ongoing ImmuneRACE study, and 950 to 1,500 subjects contributed by 6 global collaborators. Nearly every sample came with metadata listing a de-identified subject ID, COVID-19 status, age in years and sex. Where available, HLA class I and class II types were obtained from metadata supplied by the sample provider rather than from assay-based typing.

CDR1 MDHEN and CDR2 SYDVKM were looked up in the germline V gene. There are 16 amino acids in the CDR3, from cysteine to phenylalanine inclusive. Only CDR3 DNA is held: 48 bases, read in frame from base 1. V ends up 5 bases short and J 2 bases short, with an unmatched junction base count of 6. Each collaborating institution followed its own protocols to collect whole blood in K2EDTA tubes. For TCRbeta analysis, collaborators shipped samples in one of three forms: frozen whole blood, isolated PBMCs, or DNA extracted from either of those sample types. A note on this clone: What antigen it recognizes has not been identified. No qualities accompany the bases; no much larger clone lies one base away.

The full study reports these points: The quantity of clinical and demographic metadata differed by source and by participant and was supplied without curation.

TCRbeta CDR3 regions were amplified from genomic DNA using the immunoSEQ Assay, a bias-controlled multiplex PCR. The paper's data handling went like this. Nucleated cell counts per sample were estimated from amplification of reference gene primers within the assay. To quantify the absolute abundance of each unique TCRbeta CDR3 rearrangement, sequence reads were collapsed and filtered. For each sample, productive Simpson clonality was calculated as the square root of Simpson's diversity index over productive rearrangements. The clones in this table, taken by TCRdb from immuneACCESS, are in-frame only. Not every clone is retained; where verified, under half of the shortfall comes from an unresolved V gene, and the cause of the rest is unknown. D and trimming come from the DNA, and the V and J calls and clone size come from that table. The sample table records around 120,000 clones; less than 95% of these occur just once. The ten largest account for 1.8% of the sample.

The rearrangement joined TRBV28 to TRBJ1-5, and TRBD1 matches 10 of the central bases. Sample: peripheral blood. This receptor was obtained from a human donor with active COVID-19. The donor label of this sample is uncertain. The CDR3 region reads CASSPRGTGGNQPQHF. At the DNA level, the sequence is TGTGCCAGCAGTCCTCGAGGGACAGGGGGCAATCAGCCCCAGCATTTT. The CDR3, completed at both ends by the reference TRBV28 and TRBJ1-5 genes, gives the full variable domain DVKVTQSSRYLVKRTGEKVFLECVQDMDHENMFWYRQDPGLGLRLIYFSYDVKMKEKGDIPEGYSVSREKKERFSLILESASTNQTSMYLCASSPRGTGGNQPQHFGDGTRLSIL.